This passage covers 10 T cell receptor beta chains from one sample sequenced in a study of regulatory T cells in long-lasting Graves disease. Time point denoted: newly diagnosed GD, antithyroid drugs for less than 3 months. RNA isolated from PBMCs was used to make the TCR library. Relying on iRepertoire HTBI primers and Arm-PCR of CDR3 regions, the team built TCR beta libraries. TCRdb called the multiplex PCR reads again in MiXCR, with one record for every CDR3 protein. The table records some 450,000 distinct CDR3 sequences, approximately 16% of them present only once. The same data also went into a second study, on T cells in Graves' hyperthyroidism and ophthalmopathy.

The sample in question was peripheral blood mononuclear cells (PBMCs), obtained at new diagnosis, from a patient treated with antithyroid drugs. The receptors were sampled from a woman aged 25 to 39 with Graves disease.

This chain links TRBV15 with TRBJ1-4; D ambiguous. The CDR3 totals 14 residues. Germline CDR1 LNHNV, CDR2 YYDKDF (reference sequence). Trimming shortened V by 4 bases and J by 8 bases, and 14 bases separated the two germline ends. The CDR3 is CATSKGSDLEKLFF. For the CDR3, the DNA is TGTGCCACCAGCAAAGGGTCGGACTTGGAAAAACTGTTTTTT.

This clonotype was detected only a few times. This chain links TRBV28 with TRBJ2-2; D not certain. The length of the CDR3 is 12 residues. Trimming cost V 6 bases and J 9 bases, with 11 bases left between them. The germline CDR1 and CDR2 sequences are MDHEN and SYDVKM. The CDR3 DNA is TGTGCCAGCAGCAGGCTGGTCAGGGAGCTGTTTTTT. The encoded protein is CASSRLVRELFF.

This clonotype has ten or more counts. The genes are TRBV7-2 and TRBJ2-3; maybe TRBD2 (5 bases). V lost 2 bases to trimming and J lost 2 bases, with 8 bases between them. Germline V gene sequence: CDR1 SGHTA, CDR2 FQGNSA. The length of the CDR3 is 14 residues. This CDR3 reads CASSLTGYTDTQYF. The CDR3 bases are TGTGCCAGCAGCTTAACGGGATACACAGATACGCAGTATTTT.

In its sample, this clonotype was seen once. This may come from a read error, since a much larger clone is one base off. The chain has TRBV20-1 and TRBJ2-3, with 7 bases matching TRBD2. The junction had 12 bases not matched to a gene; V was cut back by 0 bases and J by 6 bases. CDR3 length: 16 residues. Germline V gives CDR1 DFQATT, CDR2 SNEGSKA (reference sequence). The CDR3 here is CSARDFLAGEKDTQYF. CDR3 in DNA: TGCAGTGCTAGAGATTTTCTGGCGGGAGAAAAGGATACGCAGTATTTT.

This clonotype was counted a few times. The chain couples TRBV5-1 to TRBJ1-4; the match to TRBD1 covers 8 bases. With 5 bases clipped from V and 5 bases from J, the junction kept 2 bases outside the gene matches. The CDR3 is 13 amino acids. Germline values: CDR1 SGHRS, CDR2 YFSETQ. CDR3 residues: CASRGQENEKLFF. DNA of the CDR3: TGCGCCAGCAGGGGACAGGAAAATGAAAAACTGTTTTTT.

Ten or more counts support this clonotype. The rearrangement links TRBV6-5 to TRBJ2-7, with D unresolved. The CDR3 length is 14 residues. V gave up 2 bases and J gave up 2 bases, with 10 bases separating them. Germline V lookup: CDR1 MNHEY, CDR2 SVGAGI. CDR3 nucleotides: TGTGCCAGCAGTTACCTCTACCTGGCCTACGAGCAGTACTTC. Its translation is CASSYLYLAYEQYF.

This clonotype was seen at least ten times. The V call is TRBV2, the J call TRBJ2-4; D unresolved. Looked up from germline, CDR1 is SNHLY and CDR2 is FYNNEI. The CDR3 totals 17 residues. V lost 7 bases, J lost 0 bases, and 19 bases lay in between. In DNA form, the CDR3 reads TGTGCCAGCATGGGTCTCCAAGACTTCATAGCCAAAAACATTCAGTACTTC. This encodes CASMGLQDFIAKNIQYF.

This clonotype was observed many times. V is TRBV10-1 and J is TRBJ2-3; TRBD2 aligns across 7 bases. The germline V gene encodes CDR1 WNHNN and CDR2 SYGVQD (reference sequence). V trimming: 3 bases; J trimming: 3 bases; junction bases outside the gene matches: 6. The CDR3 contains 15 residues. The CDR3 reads CASSDRREATDTQYF. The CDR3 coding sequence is TGCGCCAGCAGTGACCGACGGGAGGCAACAGATACGCAGTATTTT.

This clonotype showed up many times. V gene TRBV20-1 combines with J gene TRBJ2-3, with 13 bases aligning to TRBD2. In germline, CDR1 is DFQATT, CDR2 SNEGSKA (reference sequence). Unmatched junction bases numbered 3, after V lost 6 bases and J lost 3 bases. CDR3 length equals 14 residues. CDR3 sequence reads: CSAGLAGETDTQYF. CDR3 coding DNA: TGCAGTGCCGGACTAGCGGGAGAAACAGATACGCAGTATTTT.

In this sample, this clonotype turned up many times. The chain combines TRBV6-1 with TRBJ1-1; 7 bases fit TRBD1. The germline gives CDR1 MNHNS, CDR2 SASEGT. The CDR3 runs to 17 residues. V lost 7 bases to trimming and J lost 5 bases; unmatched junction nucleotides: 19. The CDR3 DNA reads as TGTGCCAGCACGACTTTCCGGGACAGAGGTTTGGGGACTGAAGCTTTCTTT. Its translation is CASTTFRDRGLGTEAFF.